A single sample is the source of the 8 T cell receptor beta chains below, sequenced in a study of T cells after yellow fever vaccination. TCRdb processed the 5' RACE reads anew with MiXCR; each CDR3 protein has one entry. Here the sample spans some 320,000 distinct CDR3 sequences, 4.1% being singletons. Sequencing was performed on PBMCs, taken 5 days after the yellow fever booster vaccination. The source of these receptors is a man between 18 and 35 years old who received the YFV17D yellow fever vaccine.

This clonotype has just a few counts. The chain combines TRBV11-2 with TRBJ2-6; D possibly corresponds to TRBD1 (6 bases). The CDR3 is 13 amino acids. Deletions cut 8 bases from V and 9 bases from J, with 14 bases between. CDR1 is SGHAT, CDR2 FQNNGV, per germline. CDR3 coding DNA: TGTGCCAGCCAAGAGGACAGAATCAACGTCCTGACTTTC. Translating gives CASQEDRINVLTF.

The genes are TRBV29-1 and TRBJ1-2; D call uncertain. CDR1 and CDR2 (germline): SQVTM, ANQGSEA. CDR3 size: 13 residues. Trimming took 4 bases from V and 4 from J, leaving 13 bases between them. This chain's CDR3 is CSVGAQLIYGYTF. The DNA for the CDR3 is TGCAGCGTTGGGGCACAGCTAATCTATGGCTACACCTTC.

V usage is TRBV5-1 and J usage is TRBJ2-1; possibly TRBD1 for D (7 bases). This CDR3 has 17 residues. V was trimmed by 1 base and J by 4 bases, leaving 18 bases between them. Per germline, CDR1 SGHRS and CDR2 YFSETQ. In nucleotides, the CDR3 is TGCGCCAGCAGCTTGCTTTCGAGCAGGGGGGCTTACAATGAGCAGTTCTTC. It codes for CASSLLSSRGAYNEQFF.

This clonotype was counted between two and nine times. The rearrangement joins TRBV6-6 to TRBJ2-3; D not certain. Trimming took 10 bases from V and 0 from J, leaving 11 bases between them. The CDR3 sequence is 13 residues long. CDR1 and CDR2 from the germline V gene are MNHNY and SVGAGI (reference sequence). CDR3 DNA: TGTGCCACCCAAATCCCGAGCACAGATACGCAGTATTTT. Translation gives CATQIPSTDTQYF.

The chain recombines TRBV4-3 with TRBJ2-1; 8 bases are a match to TRBD2. The ends lost 3 bases at V and 15 bases at J; junction bases unmatched: 22. Looked up from germline, CDR1 is LGHNA and CDR2 is YSLEER. The CDR3 is 17 amino acids. CDR3 sequence (DNA): TGCGCCAGCAGCCAGGGGATAGCGGGGCCGCTTGGAGGGGACATGTTCTTC. Encoded protein: CASSQGIAGPLGGDMFF.

In this sample, this clonotype turned up many times. The junction does not match germline at one end; this may be a read error. The chain employs TRBV15 and TRBJ2-3; D remains ambiguous. Germline CDR1 LNHNV, CDR2 YYDKDF (reference sequence). This CDR3 comprises 14 residues. The CDR3 protein is CATSGDGSTDTQYF. CDR3 DNA sequence: TGTGCCACCAGCGGAGACGGGAGCACAGATACGCAGTATTTT.

The CDR3 coding sequence is TGTGCCATCAGTGAGTCGGACAGGGGGCAGAATGAGCAGTTCTTC. It codes for CAISESDRGQNEQFF. The chain carries TRBV10-3 and TRBJ2-1; TRBD1 matches at 11 bases. Trimming cost V 0 bases and J 7 bases; bases outside gene matches: 2. This CDR3 has 15 residues. Germline CDR1 ENHRY, CDR2 SYGVKD.

This clonotype was seen ten or more times. CDR3 sequence reads: CASSQDLLISDTQYF. In DNA form, the CDR3 reads TGTGCCAGCAGCCAAGACCTCCTTATATCAGATACGCAGTATTTT. The chain recombines TRBV4-2 with TRBJ2-3; D gene uncertain. Germline V lookup: CDR1 LGHNA, CDR2 YNFKEQ. The CDR3 contains 15 residues. V was shortened by 0 bases and J by 4 bases, with 11 bases between the two germline ends.